The T cell receptor beta chain under discussion was sequenced for a study of graft-versus-host responses after intestinal transplantation. Turning to the study itself: Anti-thymocyte globulin induction was given to all recipients, followed by tacrolimus and steroids for around three years. Study-wide findings and caveats: Patients with graft-donor T cell macrochimerism had high graft-versus-host to host-versus-graft clonal ratios in allografts.

This clone was observed a single time. The antigen is undetermined. The CDR3 length is 19 residues. Assay used: immunoSEQ multiplex PCR; TCRdb lists only in-frame clones, some missing. This table holds just under 65,000 clones, about nine tenths found once. Graft tissue was processed to release intraepithelial and lamina propria lymphocytes. The material sequenced was ileum tissue, taken approximately 56 weeks after transplant. The origin of this receptor is a human patient who received an intestinal transplant, so some T cells may come from the graft donor. The J gene is TRBJ2-3, the V gene TRBV21-1; TRBD2 is the table's D call, not checked against the DNA. TRBV21-1 is recorded as a pseudogene. CDR3: CASRTGTSGKGGDRDTQYF. The CDR3 nucleotides are TGTGCCAGCAGGACCGGGACTAGCGGGAAGGGAGGAGACAGAGATACGCAGTATTTT.